The following is a TCR beta chain sequence with its context. Its antigen is not known. Repertoires were generated with immunoSEQ multiplex PCR, while TCRdb's copy carries only in-frame clones and drops some. There are 180,000 or so clones in the sample; approximately 90% occur only once, and about 4.3% lies in the top ten. This specimen belongs to a study of T cell responses to AZD1222 COVID-19 vaccine. General study findings and limits: Scientists sampled the repertoires only once the peak T cell response had passed. The donor group comprised mostly white British people and more females; the analysis possibly underestimated clonal diversity. Unmutated variant regions are reportedly the target of nearly half of TCRs that are spike-specific.

The germline V gene has CDR1 SEHNR and CDR2 FQNEAQ (reference sequence). This CDR3 spans 17 amino acids. Trimming took off 5 bases at V and 4 bases at J, with 18 bases between the two ends. Sample: peripheral blood, taken 28 days after the second dose of the MenACWY control vaccine. This chain connects TRBV7-9 to TRBJ2-6, with D perhaps matching TRBD1 (6 bases). The receptor was derived from an adult who received the MenACWY meningococcal vaccine as a control. In DNA form, the CDR3 reads TGTGCCAGCAGCACCATTCCAGGGGAGTCCGGGGCCAACGTCCTGACTTTC. Protein sequence: CASSTIPGESGANVLTF.